A selection of T cell receptor beta chains follows, all from one sample in a study of cytomegalovirus exposure and HLA in healthy donors. Data came from immunoSEQ multiplex PCR; TCRdb stores just in-frame clones and leaves some out. The profile shows roughly 180,000 clones, about 80% of them singletons. What was sequenced was PBMCs. The receptor source for this set is a man under 40 in good health and CMV-seronegative. CDR3s leave out the opening cysteine and the closing phenylalanine or tryptophan. Fields, in order: V gene, D gene, CDR3 protein. The D gene is left open where the match is weak.

>TRBV7-9|.
SSSLGGTGRTEAF
>TRBV7-8|TRBD1
ASSYGTVKSSYEQY
>TRBV5-4|.
ASSLAGVPGELF
>TRBV6-5|.
ASSYSPGSNGYT
>TRBV28|.
ASSEGVGHGYT
>TRBV6-4|TRBD1
ASSRDRVSNEQF
>TRBV11-2|.
ASSSSLEGNNEQF
>TRBV7-2|.
ASSLGAGAGNQPQH
>TRBV6-5|TRBD1
ASRTRQGVTGELF
>TRBV30|.
AWGFQGNSPLH
>TRBV6-1|TRBD1
ASTARDRAHTQY
>TRBV15|TRBD2
ATSSRLAGGPHEQY
>TRBV7-9|.
ASSSGWAGELF
>TRBV19|TRBD1
ASGTGGNTEAF
>TRBV6-5|.
ASKKQGRYEQY
>TRBV27|.
ASSFSGGGYEQY
>TRBV10-3|.
ASDTGRGNNEQF
>TRBV9|TRBD2
ASSPSSGGSTGELF
>TRBV11-2|TRBD2
ASSLRLAGGPDTQY
>TRBV29-1|TRBD1
SVVPGGVRNYGYT
>TRBV20-1|.
SASPFYEQY
>TRBV19|.
ASSDVQGTEAF
>TRBV6-1|TRBD2
ASTLAGAMGEQY
>TRBV7-2|.
ASSLGLNQETQY
>TRBV7-9|.
ASSPGQGPDTQY
>TRBV30|TRBD2
ACVGLAGGSYEQY
>TRBV18|TRBD1
ASSPLGQGANTEAF
>TRBV27|.
ASSSLAQGEQF
>TRBV7-3|TRBD1
ASSPGQGNEQF